This TCR beta chain was recorded in a study of blood T cell repertoires in COVID-19. Study background: Samples came from the United States, Italy and Spain, spanning acute and convalescent COVID-19. PBMCs, B-cell-depleted T cells, or T cells were the source of the cDNA or gDNA that made up the material.

Deletions cut 7 bases from V and 4 bases from J, with 14 bases between. CDR1 is MDHEN and CDR2 is SYDVKM in the germline V gene. The CDR3 is 14 residues long. Original handling: For nucleated cells, counts were estimated from reference gene primer amplification. The table came from immunoSEQ multiplex PCR; TCRdb's copy has only in-frame clones and leaves some out. D and trimming were read from the DNA, whereas the V and J calls and clone size are those reported in that table. The table has 380,000 or so clones, about 89% seen once. This chain joins TRBV28 and TRBJ2-1, with a possible D match to TRBD2 (5 bases). Sample: peripheral blood. The TCR originated in a man aged 35-49 years with acute or convalescent COVID-19. CDR3 nucleotides: TGTGCCAGCAACGGGAATCCTTCTTACAATGAGCAGTTCTTC. It encodes CASNGNPSYNEQFF. The whole variable domain, filled in from reference TRBV28 and TRBJ2-1, reads DVKVTQSSRYLVKRTGEKVFLECVQDMDHENMFWYRQDPGLGLRLIYFSYDVKMKEKGDIPEGYSVSREKKERFSLILESASTNQTSMYLCASNGNPSYNEQFFGPGTRLTVL.